These 29 T cell receptor beta chains came from one sample sequenced in a study of blood T cell repertoires in COVID-19. Sequenced by immunoSEQ multiplex PCR; TCRdb stores in-frame clones only, minus some. This table has over 100,000 clones, about 88% appearing once. What was sequenced was peripheral blood. These receptors originate from a human donor in a cohort sampled during active COVID-19.

The chain joins TRBV5-1 to TRBJ2-2, with 12 positions matching TRBD2. The trim removed 3 bases at V and 0 bases at J, leaving 12 bases unmatched. The CDR3 length is 20 residues. The V gene's germline CDR1 is SGHRS and CDR2 YFSETQ. In DNA, the CDR3 is TGCGCCAGCAGCTCCACTAGCGGGGGGACCTTTTTTCCGAACACCGGGGAGCTGTTTTTT. Amino acid sequence: CASSSTSGGTFFPNTGELFF.

This chain links TRBV11-2 with TRBJ1-4; no firm D call. The CDR3 sequence is 15 residues long. The V end lost 4 bases, the J end lost 8 bases, and 17 bases lay between the germline ends. CDR1 is SGHAT, CDR2 FQNNGV, per germline. The CDR3 nucleotides are TGTGCCAGCAGCTGGGCCGGGGAGGTAAAGGAAAAACTGTTTTTT. It translates to CASSWAGEVKEKLFF. Variable domain in full (rest from reference TRBV11-2 and TRBJ1-4): EAGVAQSPRYKIIEKRQSVAFWCNPISGHATLYWYQQILGQGPKLLIQFQNNGVVDDSQLPKDRFSAERLKGVDSTLKIQPAKLEDSAVYLCASSWAGEVKEKLFFGSGTQLSVL.

This clone was observed once. The V and J genes are TRBV7-8 and TRBJ1-2; D gene unclear. Germline CDR1 and CDR2: SGHVS and FQNEAQ. V shed 3 bases and J shed 3 bases, with 14 bases lying between them. This CDR3 comprises 15 residues. The CDR3 nucleotides are TGTGCCAGCAGCTTTCGTGACCCGGGAGACTATGGCTACACCTTC. Translation gives CASSFRDPGDYGYTF.

V gene TRBV19 combines with J gene TRBJ1-5; no clear D. Trimming stripped 7 bases from V and 9 bases from J, with 16 bases between. This CDR3 comprises 13 residues. The V gene's germline CDR1 is LNHDA and CDR2 SQIVND (reference sequence). The CDR3 spells CASIGPEEWPQHF. DNA for the CDR3: TGTGCCAGTATCGGGCCGGAGGAATGGCCCCAGCATTTT.

The genes are TRBV4-2 and TRBJ2-5; 7 bases map to TRBD2. V trimming: 3 bases; J trimming: 1 base; junction bases outside the gene matches: 2. Germline assignment: CDR1 LGHNA and CDR2 YNFKEQ. CDR3 size: 14 residues. The CDR3 protein is CASSQGLLQETQYF. CDR3 nucleotides: TGTGCCAGCAGCCAGGGACTACTCCAAGAGACCCAGTACTTC.

This chain uses TRBV10-3 with TRBJ1-1; D possibly corresponds to TRBD1 (5 bases). The V gene's germline CDR1 is ENHRY and CDR2 SYGVKD. Trimming removed 6 bases at V and 3 bases at J, with 20 bases between. There are 16 residues in the CDR3. The CDR3 loop is CAIRNVGGSGDTEAFF. Here the CDR3 DNA reads TGTGCCATCAGGAATGTCGGGGGGAGTGGAGACACTGAAGCTTTCTTT.

The genes are TRBV3-1 (or the pseudogene TRBV3-2) and TRBJ2-7; D might be TRBD2 (6 bases). Germline values: CDR1 LGHDT, CDR2 YNNKEL (reference sequence). V dropped 5 bases and J dropped 0 bases, with 11 bases sitting between them. This CDR3 has 14 amino acids. CDR3 bases: TGTGCCAGCAGCGAGAGGCGGGGCTCCTACGAGCAGTACTTC. Protein: CASSERRGSYEQYF.

V is TRBV2 and J is TRBJ1-4, with 8 bases lining up with TRBD1. The germline V gene has CDR1 SNHLY and CDR2 FYNNEI. The CDR3 contains 12 residues. J gave up 10 bases and V 10 bases, and 8 bases lay outside the gene matches. Here the CDR3 DNA reads TGTGCCACCAGACAGGGGAGTGGAAAACTGTTTTTT. Translating gives CATRQGSGKLFF.

The chain joins TRBV18 to TRBJ2-4; 9 bases line up with TRBD1. V gave up 3 bases and J gave up 7 bases; unmatched junction bases: 4. The CDR3 has 14 amino acids. CDR1 KGHSH and CDR2 LQKENI come from the germline V gene. The CDR3 coding sequence is TGTGCCAGCTCACCGGGACAGGGTGGGAACATTCAGTACTTC. The encoded protein is CASSPGQGGNIQYF.

The chain couples TRBV2 to TRBJ1-5; no reliable D call. Per germline, CDR1 SNHLY and CDR2 FYNNEI. V was clipped by 6 bases and J by 5 bases, with 11 bases between them. The CDR3 loop spans 13 amino acids. Here the CDR3 reads CASRYRQDQPQHF. The CDR3 coding sequence is TGTGCCAGCAGATATAGGCAGGATCAGCCCCAGCATTTT.

The rearrangement joins TRBV27 to TRBJ2-7; 10 nucleotides agree with TRBD2. The germline V gene has CDR1 MNHEY and CDR2 SMNVEV (reference sequence). The length of the CDR3 is 18 residues. The V segment lost 0 bases and the J segment 4 bases; nucleotides outside the gene matches: 12. This CDR3 is CASSLSMFEREGPYEQYF. CDR3 sequence (DNA): TGTGCCAGCAGTTTATCGATGTTTGAGCGGGAGGGCCCTTACGAGCAGTACTTC.

The chain is built from TRBV5-1 and TRBJ2-2; D is possibly TRBD2 (6 bases). The CDR3 has 14 residues. V dropped 3 bases and J dropped 7 bases, with 13 bases sitting between them. Germline assignment: CDR1 SGHRS and CDR2 YFSETQ. For the CDR3, the DNA is TGCGCCAGCAGCTCCATCTCGGGAGTCGGGGAGCTGTTTTTT. Residues: CASSSISGVGELFF.

This chain links TRBV5-4 with TRBJ1-4; 8 bases are shared with TRBD1. This CDR3 has 17 residues. V shed 1 base and J 7 bases; nucleotides not matched to a gene: 12. Germline lookup yields CDR1 SGHNT and CDR2 YYREEE (reference sequence). This CDR3 is CASSLRKGGTGFEKLFF. In DNA form, the CDR3 reads TGTGCCAGCAGCTTGCGGAAAGGAGGGACAGGATTTGAAAAACTGTTTTTT.

The rearrangement uses TRBV3-1 (or the pseudogene TRBV3-2) and TRBJ2-7, with D maybe TRBD2 (7 bases). Germline V lookup: CDR1 LGHDT, CDR2 YNNKEL (reference sequence). V was clipped by 0 bases and J by 9 bases, with 9 bases between them. The CDR3 length is 12 residues. The CDR3 sequence is CASSQEGGAQYF. The CDR3 DNA sequence: TGTGCCAGCAGCCAAGAAGGGGGGGCGCAGTACTTC.

The CDR3 is CASSFTGAADTQYF. The DNA for the CDR3 is TGTGCCAGCAGCTTTACAGGGGCAGCAGATACGCAGTATTTT. The chain carries TRBV7-3 and TRBJ2-3; TRBD1 aligns across 7 bases. CDR3 length equals 14 residues. CDR1 is SGHTA, CDR2 FQGTGA, per germline. V gave up 3 bases and J gave up 4 bases; unmatched junction bases: 4. The variable domain in full, with the rest retrieved from reference TRBV7-3 and TRBJ2-3, is GAGVSQTPSNKVTEKGKYVELRCDPISGHTALYWYRQSLGQGPEFLIYFQGTGAADDSGLPNDRFFAVRPEGSVSTLKIQRTERGDSAVYLCASSFTGAADTQYFGPGTRLTVL.

The chain links TRBV24-1 to TRBJ1-5; TRBD1 agrees at 11 bases. The CDR3 runs 15 residues. Losses at the gene ends were 4 bases for V and 7 bases for J; bases not matched to a gene: 5. Looked up from germline, CDR1 is KGHDR and CDR2 is SFDVKD. CDR3: CATSDGQGAWQPQHF. As DNA, the CDR3 is TGTGCCACCAGTGACGGACAGGGGGCCTGGCAGCCCCAGCATTTT.

The CDR3 here is CASSQGGRSNEKLFF. CDR3 nucleotide sequence: TGTGCCAGCAGCCAAGGGGGCAGGTCTAATGAAAAACTGTTTTTT. V gene TRBV3-1 (or the pseudogene TRBV3-2) combines with J gene TRBJ1-4; D might be TRBD1 (5 bases). V was trimmed by 1 base and J by 3 bases, leaving 9 bases between them. The CDR3 length is 15 residues. The germline gives CDR1 LGHDT, CDR2 YNNKEL (reference sequence).

The J gene is TRBJ2-5, the V gene TRBV11-2; tentatively, D is TRBD1 (6 bases). Germline values: CDR1 SGHAT, CDR2 FQNNGV. The CDR3 length is 16 residues. V was pared by 5 bases and J by 2 bases, with 18 bases between. CDR3 coding DNA: TGTGCCAGCAGCCCTAGCAGGGACAACGATCAAGAGACCCAGTACTTC. Residues: CASSPSRDNDQETQYF.

The chain combines TRBV7-8 with TRBJ2-2; D remains unclear. The germline V and J ends were trimmed by 8 bases and 6 bases, with 13 bases remaining between them. The CDR3 runs to 13 residues. Per germline, CDR1 SGHVS and CDR2 FQNEAQ. The CDR3 loop is CASSVVRSGELFF. The CDR3 nucleotides are TGTGCCAGCTCGGTCGTCAGGTCCGGGGAGCTGTTTTTT.

The gene calls are TRBV18 and TRBJ1-1; possibly TRBD1 for D (6 bases). The V end was cut by 6 bases, the J end by 5 bases, with 16 bases between. The CDR3 is 14 residues long. Germline V gives CDR1 KGHSH, CDR2 LQKENI. DNA of the CDR3: TGTGCCAGCTCCGGCCATACAGGGTGGACTGAAGCTTTCTTT. It yields the protein CASSGHTGWTEAFF.

The J gene is TRBJ2-1, the V gene TRBV10-3, with TRBD2 as a possible D gene (5 bases). The CDR3 is 14 residues long. Trimming shortened V by 7 bases and J by 6 bases, and 16 bases separated the two germline ends. The germline V gene has CDR1 ENHRY and CDR2 SYGVKD. This CDR3 is CAITSERVSNEQFF. Here the CDR3 DNA reads TGTGCCATCACTAGTGAGAGGGTGAGCAATGAGCAGTTCTTC.

With regard to this clone: This may stem from a read error, because a much larger clone lies one nucleotide away. This rearrangement joins TRBV7-8 to TRBJ2-1, with D perhaps TRBD2 (6 bases). Per germline, CDR1 SGHVS and CDR2 FQNEAQ. Trimming left V 3 bases short and J 3 bases short, with 12 bases between. The CDR3 extends over 15 amino acids. Here the CDR3 reads CASSLRGPFYNEQFF. In DNA, the CDR3 is TGTGCCAGCAGCTTGCGGGGACCCTTCTACAATGAGCAGTTCTTC. The whole variable domain, filled in from reference TRBV7-8 and TRBJ2-1, reads GAGVSQSPRYKVAKRGQDVALRCDPISGHVSLFWYQQALGQGPEFLTYFQNEAQLDKSGLPSDRFFAERPEGSVSTLKIQRTQQEDSAVYLCASSLRGPFYNEQFFGPGTRLTVL.

The chain recombines TRBV6-1 with TRBJ2-1; TRBD2 is a possible D gene (6 bases). With 2 bases removed from V and 0 bases from J, the gap between germline ends came to 14 bases. Germline-derived CDR1 and CDR2 are MNHNS and SASEGT. CDR3 length: 17 residues. The CDR3 reads CASSELGGGTSYNEQFF. The CDR3 region has the DNA TGTGCCAGCAGTGAATTGGGTGGCGGGACCTCCTACAATGAGCAGTTCTTC.

The rearrangement joins TRBV4-3 to TRBJ2-1; the D gene is possibly TRBD2 (5 bases). This CDR3 spans 14 amino acids. Germline V lookup: CDR1 LGHNA, CDR2 YSLEER. Trimming stripped 0 bases from V and 10 bases from J, with 13 bases between. This CDR3 is CASSQDGRAGEQFF. The CDR3 nucleotides read TGCGCCAGCAGCCAAGATGGTCGGGCGGGCGAGCAGTTCTTC.

J is TRBJ2-7 and V is TRBV9, with no clear D. CDR1 and CDR2 from the germline V gene are SGDLS and YYNGEE. This CDR3 contains 14 residues. Trimming left V 1 base short and J 0 bases short, with 8 bases between. The CDR3 spells CASSVSSSSYEQYF. Written as DNA, the CDR3 is TGTGCCAGCAGCGTATCCTCTAGCTCCTACGAGCAGTACTTC.

The chain is built from TRBV28 and TRBJ1-4; TRBD1 matches at 10 bases. Trimming cost V 6 bases and J 6 bases; bases outside gene matches: 7. The CDR3 has 15 amino acids. The germline gives CDR1 MDHEN, CDR2 SYDVKM. CDR3 sequence reads: CASSTPGTGDEKLFF. DNA for the CDR3: TGTGCCAGCAGCACCCCAGGGACAGGGGATGAAAAACTGTTTTTT.

The chain has TRBV5-4 and TRBJ2-3, with a weak D call TRBD2 (6 bases). Trimming shortened V by 6 bases and J by 1 base, and 21 bases separated the two germline ends. Per the germline V gene, CDR1 is SGHNT and CDR2 is YYREEE (reference sequence). The CDR3 is made up of 17 amino acids. CDR3 amino acids: CASTKGIAATGTDTQYF. DNA for the CDR3: TGTGCCAGCACCAAGGGGATAGCGGCGACCGGCACAGATACGCAGTATTTT.

The chain combines TRBV5-1 with TRBJ2-2; TRBD1 matches at 9 bases. Unmatched junction bases numbered 11, after V lost 7 bases and J lost 4 bases. Germline values: CDR1 SGHRS, CDR2 YFSETQ. The CDR3 length is 16 residues. DNA for the CDR3: TGCGCCAGCTCCTCGGGACAGGGTTTTATCACCGGGGAGCTGTTTTTT. This gives the protein CASSSGQGFITGELFF.

The gene calls are TRBV3-1 (or the pseudogene TRBV3-2) and TRBJ2-5, with a weak D call TRBD2 (5 bases). Trimming shortened V by 7 bases and J by 4 bases, and 25 bases separated the two germline ends. The CDR3 is made up of 17 amino acids. Germline CDR1 reads LGHDT; CDR2 reads YNNKEL (reference sequence). The CDR3 nucleotides are TGTGCCAGCATCCCTCGACCGGACTCCAATTCGGGAGAGACCCAGTACTTC. Residues: CASIPRPDSNSGETQYF.